This TCR beta chain appears in the sequencing data of a study of radiation and T cells in renal cell carcinoma. Germline CDR1 LGHNA, CDR2 YNFKEQ. The length of the CDR3 is 14 residues. Trimming took off 1 base at V and 6 bases at J, with 11 bases between the two ends. Time point described: baseline pretreatment blood. Treatment indicated: 15 Gy SBRT to primary tumor, nephrectomy 4 weeks later. Produced via immunoSEQ multiplex PCR; TCRdb's table is partial and in-frame only. This table has 140,000 or so clones, over 75% appearing once. The rearrangement uses TRBV4-2 and TRBJ2-3; D unclear. This receptor was identified in a woman aged 45-65 years with renal cell carcinoma. The sample here was blood, taken from a patient whose treatment included radiotherapy and nephrectomy. The CDR3 loop reads CASSQGGSPDTQYF. The CDR3, as DNA: TGTGCCAGCAGCCAAGGAGGATCACCCGATACGCAGTATTTT.